The source of this T cell receptor (beta chain) is a study of CD8 T cells in ankylosing spondylitis (dated by TCRdb to about 2017). Describing the broader study: T cell receptor beta repertoires were profiled in healthy donors and ankylosing spondylitis patients so that disease-linked TCR variants could be found. The full study cohort was made up of over 20 ankylosing spondylitis patients and over 90 healthy donors. Peripheral blood was sampled, and synovial fluid was also collected from ankylosing spondylitis patients.

As to this clonotype: No cognate antigen has been identified for it. Nothing much larger sits one base from this clone, and base qualities are not available.

TCRdb lists the instrument as Illumina HiSeq 2500. Quantitative 5'-RACE with molecular barcodes was used to prepare TCR beta libraries. The source study handled its data this way. A new computational method based on a probabilistic model of VDJ rearrangement was used to identify disease-linked TCR variants. TCRdb reran the public reads through fastp at Q25 and MiXCR, keeping productive beta chains. Rows are unified per CDR3 protein, each entry keeping the most common DNA and genes. TCRdb's processing, not the study's, gives the V and J calls here. This sample holds 350,000 to 550,000 distinct CDR3 sequences; 26% were observed only once. 0.89% of the sample rests with the top ten. The research as a whole found: A TCR beta motif of several highly homologous amino acid variants appeared characteristic of blood from ankylosing spondylitis patients. The disease-linked clones had a CD8+ phenotype and were found at relatively low frequencies in peripheral blood. Some motif variants had previously been reported in the synovial fluid and blood of reactive arthritis patients, which suggests shared mechanisms of disease initiation. The disease-linked clones were reported as significantly enriched in matched synovial fluid samples from ankylosing spondylitis patients.

The trim is 2 bases for V and 5 bases for J, with a gap of 10 bases between the germline ends. Reading the germline V gene gives CDR1 SGHTA and CDR2 FQGNSA. Spanning cysteine to phenylalanine, the CDR3 consists of 14 amino acids. Only CDR3 DNA remains: 42 bases, in frame from the first base. The chain was built from TRBV7-2 and TRBJ1-5; the D gene is possibly TRBD1, with 6 bases matching. Sequenced material: blood, either unsorted or a sorted T cell fraction (not recorded which). This receptor was taken from a male donor with ankylosing spondylitis. The nucleotides are TGTGCCAGCAGCTTAAATGGGGGCGATCAGCCCCAGCATTTT. Its translation is CASSLNGGDQPQHF.